The clone carrying this T cell receptor beta chain was seen only once. Its antigen is not identified. These data originate in a study of cytomegalovirus exposure and HLA in healthy donors. Healthy donors of bone marrow made up the group. Study conclusions and caveats: Previous analysis showed most TCR beta V segments were productive about 90% or about 30% of the time.

PCR involved 60 Vbeta and 13 Jbeta primers. Assay: immunoSEQ multiplex PCR; the TCRdb copy retains only in-frame clones and omits some. This table holds tens of thousands of clones, about 78% found once. The CDR3 totals 13 residues. Trimming took off 1 base at V and 9 bases at J, with 13 bases between the two ends. CDR1 and CDR2 (germline): MDHEN, SYDVKM. The receptor was isolated from a woman in her thirties or forties in good health and CMV-seronegative. Sequences were obtained from PBMCs. The chain is built from TRBV28 and TRBJ2-7; weak D call: TRBD2 (7 bases). This CDR3 is CASSLSGGLGQYF. In nucleotides, the CDR3 is TGTGCCAGCAGTTTATCGGGGGGCTTAGGGCAGTACTTC.